This paragraph reports one T cell receptor beta chain. As yet, its antigen is unknown. From the RT-PCR reads, TCRdb called clonotypes with MiXCR, one entry per CDR3 protein. This sample has around 530,000 distinct CDR3 sequences, with 12% found just once. This entry is derived from a study of response to subunit inactivated influenza vaccine. Per the germline V gene, CDR1 is WSHSY and CDR2 is SAAADI. The CDR3 is made up of 17 amino acids. V was cut by 6 bases and J by 0 bases, with 15 bases left in between. The study, taken as a whole, reports: Each seasonal flu vaccination may recruit only limited new T cells, authors suggested.

The TCR originated in a man in his forties or fifties who received an inactivated influenza vaccine. Sequencing used PBMCs from blood, obtained on the day of vaccination. The chain is built from TRBV10-2 and TRBJ2-6, with a possible D match to TRBD1 (6 bases). The CDR3, as DNA: TGCGCCAGCAGAAAAGACAGGAGGAGCTCTGGGGCCAACGTCCTGACTTTC. It codes for CASRKDRRSSGANVLTF.